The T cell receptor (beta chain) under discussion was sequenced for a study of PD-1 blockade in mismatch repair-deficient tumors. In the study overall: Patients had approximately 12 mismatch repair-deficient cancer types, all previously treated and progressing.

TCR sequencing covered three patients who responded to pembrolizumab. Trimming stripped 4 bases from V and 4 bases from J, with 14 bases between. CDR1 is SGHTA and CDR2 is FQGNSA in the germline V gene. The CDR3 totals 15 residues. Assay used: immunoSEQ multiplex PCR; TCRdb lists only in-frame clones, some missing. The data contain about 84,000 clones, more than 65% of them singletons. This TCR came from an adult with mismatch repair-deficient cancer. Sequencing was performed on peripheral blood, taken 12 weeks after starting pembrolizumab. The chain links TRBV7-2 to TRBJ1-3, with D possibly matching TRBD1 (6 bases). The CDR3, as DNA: TGTGCCAGCAGCTCGGTCAGGGGTGGAGGAAACACCATATATTTT. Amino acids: CASSSVRGGGNTIYF.